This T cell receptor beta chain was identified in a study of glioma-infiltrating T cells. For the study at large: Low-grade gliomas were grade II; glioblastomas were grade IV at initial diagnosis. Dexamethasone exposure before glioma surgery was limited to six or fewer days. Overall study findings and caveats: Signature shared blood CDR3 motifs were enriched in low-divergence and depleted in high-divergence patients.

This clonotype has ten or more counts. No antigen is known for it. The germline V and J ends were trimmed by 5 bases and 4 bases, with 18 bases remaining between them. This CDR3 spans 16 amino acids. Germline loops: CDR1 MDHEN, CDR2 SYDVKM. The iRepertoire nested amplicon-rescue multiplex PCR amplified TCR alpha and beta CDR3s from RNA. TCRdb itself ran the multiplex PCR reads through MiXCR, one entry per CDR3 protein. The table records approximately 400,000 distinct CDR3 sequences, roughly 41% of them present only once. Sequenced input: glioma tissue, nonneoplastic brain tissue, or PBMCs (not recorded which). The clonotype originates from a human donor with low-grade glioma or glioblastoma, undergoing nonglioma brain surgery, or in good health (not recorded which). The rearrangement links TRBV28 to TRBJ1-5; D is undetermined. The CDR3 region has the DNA TGTGCCAGCAGTCTCGAGACGGTGGTGGGGAATCAGCCCCAGCATTTT. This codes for CASSLETVVGNQPQHF.